Listed below are T cell receptor beta chains from one sample, sequenced in a study of T cells after yellow fever vaccination. TCRdb reprocessed the 5' RACE reads with MiXCR, giving one entry per CDR3 protein. The table lists about 370,000 distinct CDR3 sequences, roughly 11% of them singletons, with 18% in the top ten. Specimen: PBMCs, collected on the day of the first yellow fever vaccination. All receptors come from a man aged 18 to 30 who received the YFV17D yellow fever vaccine. The CDR3 runs from the conserved cysteine through the conserved F or W. The D gene is left open where the match is weak. Not all rows give a size; the values are once, few, many and, for expanded clones, a class.

size	D	J	V	CDR3	DNA
-	TRBD2	TRBJ2-5	TRBV20-1	CSASPGGGETQYF	TGCAGTGCTAGCCCGGGGGGAGGAGAGACCCAGTACTTC
few	TRBD2	TRBJ2-3	TRBV4-2	CASSPGLHSSTDTQYF	TGTGCCAGCAGCCCGGGACTACACTCTAGCACAGATACGCAGTATTTT
few	TRBD1	TRBJ1-1	TRBV7-2	CASSLQGAAEAFF	TGTGCCAGCAGCTTACAGGGGGCTGCGGAAGCTTTCTTT
-	-	TRBJ2-7	TRBV7-9	CASSPARLMGEQYF	TGTGCCAGCAGCCCGGCTCGATTGATGGGCGAGCAGTACTTC
few	-	TRBJ1-4	TRBV12-3/TRBV12-4	CASRTDSNEKLFF	TGTGCCAGCAGGACCGACAGTAATGAAAAACTGTTTTTT
-	-	TRBJ2-1	TRBV12-3/TRBV12-4	CASSQVIPRVRNYNEQFF	TGTGCCAGCAGCCAAGTCATCCCCCGGGTCCGAAACTACAATGAGCAGTTCTTC
-	-	TRBJ2-2	TRBV7-6	CASRMTPKGSGELFF	TGTGCCAGCAGGATGACTCCCAAGGGCTCCGGGGAGCTGTTTTTT
-	TRBD2	TRBJ2-1	TRBV6-1	CASSPRMTGTSINEQFF	TGTGCCAGCAGTCCCCGGATGACCGGGACTAGCATCAATGAGCAGTTCTTC
few	TRBD1	TRBJ1-5	TRBV20-1	CSAKRDRAAQPQHF	TGCAGTGCTAAGAGGGACAGGGCGGCCCAGCCCCAGCATTTT
few	TRBD2	TRBJ2-3	TRBV11-3	CASSPRDSGESTDTQYF	TGTGCCAGCAGCCCCCGGGATAGCGGGGAATCCACAGATACGCAGTATTTT
-	TRBD2	TRBJ2-5	TRBV5-6	CASSSRGAGGQETQYF	TGTGCCAGCAGCTCCCGGGGAGCGGGGGGCCAAGAGACCCAGTACTTC
few	TRBD1	TRBJ2-5	TRBV20-1	CSARGWTGALETQYF	TGCAGTGCTAGGGGGTGGACAGGGGCCTTAGAGACCCAGTACTTC
few	-	TRBJ2-5	TRBV14	CASSQLFGQGRETQYF	TGTGCCAGCAGCCAACTTTTCGGGCAGGGACGAGAGACCCAGTACTTC
-	-	TRBJ2-6	TRBV7-2	CASSFYTPGANVLTF	TGTGCCAGCAGCTTTTACACCCCTGGGGCCAACGTCCTGACTTTC
-	TRBD1	TRBJ2-5	TRBV4-1	CASSQGQGLETQYF	TGCGCCAGCAGCCAGGGACAGGGGCTAGAGACCCAGTACTTC
few	-	TRBJ1-2	TRBV7-8	CASSQSRGTGSGGYTF	TGTGCCAGCAGCCAATCAAGGGGAACAGGTTCTGGTGGCTACACCTTC
few	-	TRBJ2-7	TRBV5-1	CASSFRQEAYEQYF	TGCGCCAGCAGCTTCCGACAGGAAGCCTACGAGCAGTACTTC
few	TRBD2	TRBJ2-5	TRBV7-2	CASSPLSRGMETQYF	TGTGCCAGCAGCCCTCTTTCGCGGGGGATGGAGACCCAGTACTTC
many	TRBD2	TRBJ2-3	TRBV12-3/TRBV12-4	CASRPRWAGDTDTQYF	TGTGCCAGCAGACCCCGTTGGGCGGGAGACACAGATACGCAGTATTTT
once	TRBD1	TRBJ1-1	TRBV7-9	CASSRTGGSGNTEAFF	TGTGCCAGCAGCCGGACAGGGGGCTCAGGGAACACTGAAGCTTTCTTT
few	-	TRBJ1-4	TRBV4-3	CASSQDQGRAGGKLFF	TGCGCCAGCAGCCAAGATCAGGGCAGGGCGGGCGGAAAACTGTTTTTT
few	-	TRBJ1-1	TRBV12-3/TRBV12-4	CASSLFRGNFMNTEAFF	TGTGCCAGCAGTTTATTCAGGGGAAACTTTATGAACACTGAAGCTTTCTTT
few	-	TRBJ2-2	TRBV12-3/TRBV12-4	CASSLGDRGPGELFF	TGTGCCAGCAGTTTAGGGGACCGTGGCCCCGGGGAGCTGTTTTTT
-	-	TRBJ1-6	TRBV20-1	CSARGNPNVNSPLHF	TGCAGTGCTAGAGGGAACCCGAATGTTAATTCACCCCTCCACTTT
-	TRBD1	TRBJ1-5	TRBV6-1	CASSDDRGNQPQHF	TGTGCCAGCAGTGATGACAGGGGCAATCAGCCCCAGCATTTT
few	-	TRBJ1-1	TRBV29-1	CSVYRESGTEAFF	TGCAGCGTGTACAGGGAAAGTGGCACTGAAGCTTTCTTT
few	TRBD1	TRBJ1-2	TRBV6-5	CASSYLGQAYGYTF	TGTGCCAGCAGTTACCTTGGACAGGCTTATGGCTACACCTTC
few	-	TRBJ2-1	TRBV12-3/TRBV12-4	CASSFEVGGRTFDEQFF	TGTGCCAGCAGTTTCGAAGTAGGGGGGCGTACATTCGATGAGCAGTTCTTC
few	-	TRBJ1-2	TRBV18	CASSPYPGTYGYTF	TGTGCCAGCTCACCTTACCCAGGCACCTATGGCTACACCTTC
-	TRBD1	TRBJ2-1	TRBV18	CASSQRVTGQGDLGEQFF	TGTGCCAGCTCCCAGAGAGTTACGGGACAGGGCGATCTCGGGGAGCAGTTCTTC
-	-	TRBJ1-1	TRBV19	CASSRNEKAFF	TGTGCCAGTAGTAGGAACGAGAAAGCTTTCTTT
-	TRBD1	TRBJ2-2	TRBV20-1	CSARKTGTGHTGELFF	TGCAGTGCTAGAAAAACCGGGACAGGGCATACCGGGGAGCTGTTTTTT
many	TRBD1	TRBJ2-3	TRBV5-1	CASSLTGDTDTQYF	TGCGCCAGCAGCTTAACAGGGGACACAGATACGCAGTATTTT
many	TRBD1	TRBJ1-5	TRBV20-1	CSAMGQGNQPQHF	TGCAGTGCTATGGGACAGGGGAATCAGCCCCAGCATTTT
-	-	TRBJ1-1	TRBV5-1	CASRLGLLKTEAFF	TGCGCCAGCAGGTTGGGGCTCCTTAAGACTGAAGCTTTCTTT
-	-	TRBJ1-2	TRBV20-1	CRAAGGAVENYGYTF	TGCAGGGCCGCTGGGGGGGCAGTCGAAAACTATGGCTACACCTTC
few	-	TRBJ2-6	TRBV15	CATSLTFSSGANVLTF	TGTGCCACCAGCCTCACGTTTTCCTCTGGGGCCAACGTCCTGACTTTC
few	-	TRBJ2-1	TRBV18	CASSPDPSGPHHNEQFF	TGTGCCAGCTCACCCGATCCTTCGGGACCTCACCACAATGAGCAGTTCTTC
-	TRBD1	TRBJ2-3	TRBV18	CASSPYNRGRTDTQYF	TGTGCCAGCTCACCATACAACAGGGGGCGAACAGATACGCAGTATTTT
few	-	TRBJ2-7	TRBV12-3/TRBV12-4	CASSTNPRGAYEQYF	TGTGCCAGCAGTACCAACCCCCGGGGCGCCTACGAGCAGTACTTC
few	-	TRBJ2-2	TRBV28	CASREGGNTGELFF	TGTGCCAGCAGAGAAGGGGGGAACACCGGGGAGCTGTTTTTT
few	TRBD2	TRBJ2-1	TRBV7-9	CASSRGGVVEQFF	TGTGCCAGCAGCCGGGGGGGGGTTGTTGAGCAGTTCTTC
-	TRBD2	TRBJ2-7	TRBV7-2	CASVGGGASEQYF	TGTGCCAGCGTCGGCGGGGGGGCCTCCGAGCAGTACTTC
few	-	TRBJ2-5	TRBV7-2	CASSLGSGRQETQYF	TGTGCCAGCAGCTTAGGGTCCGGGAGACAAGAGACCCAGTACTTC
few	TRBD1	TRBJ2-1	TRBV7-3	CATGTGPSSYNEQFF	TGTGCCACAGGGACAGGCCCCTCGTCCTACAATGAGCAGTTCTTC
few	-	TRBJ2-7	TRBV13	CASSVYSYEQYF	TGTGCCAGCAGCGTATATTCCTACGAGCAGTACTTC
-	-	TRBJ1-1	TRBV12-3/TRBV12-4	CASSLKGLAEAFF	TGTGCCAGCAGTTTAAAGGGGCTGGCTGAAGCTTTCTTT
-	-	TRBJ2-4	TRBV29-1	CSVFREGAKNIQYF	TGCAGCGTATTCCGAGAGGGGGCCAAAAACATTCAGTACTTC
-	TRBD2	TRBJ2-1	TRBV5-1	CATNPGGISYNEQFF	TGCGCCACCAACCCGGGGGGTATCTCCTACAATGAGCAGTTCTTC
-	TRBD2	TRBJ2-1	TRBV2	CASSSTGTSLFF	TGTGCCAGCAGCTCCACCGGGACTAGTCTTTTCTTC
-	TRBD2	TRBJ2-1	TRBV5-5	CASSASGGAVEQFF	TGTGCCAGCAGCGCTAGCGGGGGGGCAGTTGAGCAGTTCTTC
many	-	TRBJ2-1	TRBV29-1	CSVEGGEFSYNEQFF	TGCAGCGTTGAAGGGGGGGAATTCTCCTACAATGAGCAGTTCTTC
few	-	TRBJ2-2	TRBV5-6	CASKQRNTGELFF	TGTGCCAGCAAACAAAGGAACACCGGGGAGCTGTTTTTT
few	-	TRBJ2-5	TRBV7-2	CASSFFVGGETQYF	TGTGCCAGCAGCTTCTTTGTTGGTGGAGAGACCCAGTACTTC
few	-	TRBJ2-2	TRBV5-1	CASSTPASTGELFF	TGCGCCAGCAGCACCCCTGCGAGCACCGGGGAGCTGTTTTTT
-	-	TRBJ1-6	TRBV12-3/TRBV12-4	CASSSRGVDSPLHF	TGTGCCAGCAGTTCCAGGGGTGTTGATTCACCCCTCCACTTT
-	TRBD1	TRBJ2-5	TRBV19	CASTPGWDRLQETQYF	TGTGCCAGTACCCCGGGATGGGACAGGTTGCAAGAGACCCAGTACTTC
many	TRBD1	TRBJ1-2	TRBV25-1	CASSETGTGGLKGYTF	TGTGCCAGCAGTGAGACCGGGACAGGGGGTTTGAAAGGCTACACCTTC
-	-	TRBJ2-7	TRBV6-1	CASSHRANEQYF	TGTGCCAGCAGCCACCGGGCCAACGAGCAGTACTTC
-	-	TRBJ2-3	TRBV5-4	CASSLRVSDTQYF	TGTGCCAGCAGCTTAAGAGTCTCAGATACGCAGTATTTT